Shown below are 23 T cell receptor beta chains from a single sample sequenced in a study of blood T cell repertoires in COVID-19. Method: immunoSEQ multiplex PCR; TCRdb's copy keeps in-frame clones and lacks some. The sample contains around 110,000 clones, around four fifths of which appear only once. Sequenced input: peripheral blood. These receptors were obtained from a man aged 30 to 45 with acute or convalescent COVID-19.

In its sample, this clone was seen a few times. The chain combines TRBV19 with TRBJ2-5; 7 bases agree with TRBD1. V lost 5 bases to trimming and J lost 0 bases; unmatched junction nucleotides: 6. In germline, CDR1 is LNHDA, CDR2 SQIVND (reference sequence). This CDR3 contains 15 residues. The CDR3 DNA is TGTGCCAGTAGTCGAATGGGACAGAACCAAGAGACCCAGTACTTC. This sequence encodes CASSRMGQNQETQYF. The whole variable domain, remainder taken from reference TRBV19 and TRBJ2-5, is DGGITQSPKYLFRKEGQNVTLSCEQNLNHDAMYWYRQDPGQGLRLIYYSQIVNDFQKGDIAEGYSVSREKKESFPLTVTSAQKNPTAFYLCASSRMGQNQETQYFGPGTRLLVL.

The chain has TRBV11-2 and TRBJ2-7; no firm D call. V gave up 0 bases and J gave up 4 bases, with 22 bases separating them. This CDR3 has 18 residues. Looked up from germline, CDR1 is SGHAT and CDR2 is FQNNGV. The CDR3 is CASSLDGRSLVPPYEQYV. The CDR3, as DNA: TGTGCCAGCAGCTTAGATGGTAGAAGCTTAGTCCCCCCGTACGAGCAGTACGTC.

The gene calls are TRBV5-4 and TRBJ1-2, with a possible D match to TRBD1 (6 bases). From germline, CDR1 is SGHNT and CDR2 YYREEE (reference sequence). The CDR3 runs 15 residues. Trimming stripped 1 base from V and 4 bases from J, with 14 bases between. CDR3 nucleotides: TGTGCCAGCAGCTTGCATACAGGGTTTATCTATGGCTACACCTTC. Translated, it gives CASSLHTGFIYGYTF.

This clone has just a few counts. The genes are TRBV6-6 and TRBJ2-4, with 7 nucleotides matching TRBD2. The CDR3 length is 14 residues. The V and J ends lost 8 bases and 8 bases, in that order; junction bases with no gene match: 12. From germline, CDR1 is MNHNY and CDR2 SVGAGI (reference sequence). The CDR3 is CASSRGTGQDIQYF. CDR3 in DNA: TGTGCCAGCTCGCGGGGGACGGGTCAGGACATTCAGTACTTC.

J is TRBJ2-6 and V is TRBV6-6, with D perhaps matching TRBD2 (5 bases). Per germline, CDR1 MNHNY and CDR2 SVGAGI (reference sequence). This CDR3 has 18 residues. V lost 5 bases and J 6 bases, leaving 23 bases between the germline ends. This CDR3 is CASSPPRGLPALANVLTF. CDR3 in DNA: TGTGCCAGCAGTCCACCCCGAGGACTGCCCGCGTTGGCCAACGTCCTGACTTTC.

The chain links TRBV5-1 to TRBJ2-7; 7 bases fit TRBD2. The CDR3 is 15 amino acids. Germline CDR1 SGHRS, CDR2 YFSETQ. The V segment lost 2 bases and the J segment 3 bases; nucleotides outside the gene matches: 8. The CDR3 coding sequence is TGCGCCAGCAGCTTTGGAACAGCGGGGCTCTACGAGCAGTACGTC. It yields the protein CASSFGTAGLYEQYV.

The chain combines TRBV5-1 with TRBJ2-3; TRBD2 might be the D (6 bases). CDR3 length: 14 amino acids. The ends were cut back, 5 bases at V and 2 bases at J, with 12 bases in the middle. Germline V CDR1 and CDR2: SGHRS, YFSETQ. In DNA, the CDR3 is TGCGCCAGCAGACATAGCGGTTTCACAGATACGCAGTATTTT. As protein: CASRHSGFTDTQYF.

The chain combines TRBV4-1 with TRBJ2-7, with TRBD1 matching 7 bases. V shed 3 bases and J 5 bases; nucleotides not matched to a gene: 7. This CDR3 has 14 residues. CDR1 is MGHRA, CDR2 YSYEKL, per germline. CDR3 region: CASSQEGTADEQYF. The CDR3 nucleotides read TGCGCCAGCAGCCAGGAAGGGACAGCTGACGAGCAGTACTTC.

V and J are TRBV4-1 and TRBJ2-4, with TRBD1 matching over 7 bases. V gave up 1 base and J gave up 15 bases; unmatched junction bases: 15. The CDR3 has 15 amino acids. Germline V CDR1 and CDR2: MGHRA, YSYEKL. In nucleotides, the CDR3 is TGCGCCAGCAGCCAAGGTGAAGCGGCAGGGGGTTGGTTGTACTTC. It translates to CASSQGEAAGGWLYF.

The chain employs TRBV9 and TRBJ1-4; TRBD1 agrees at 7 bases. The length of the CDR3 is 15 residues. The V gene end was trimmed by 7 bases and the J gene end by 7 bases; junction bases not matched to a gene: 13. Germline lookup yields CDR1 SGDLS and CDR2 YYNGEE. The CDR3 sequence: CASGPGTAGGEKLFF. Written as DNA, the CDR3 is TGTGCCAGCGGCCCCGGGACAGCCGGGGGTGAAAAACTGTTTTTT.

CDR3 in amino acids: CATSKGLATGELFF. The CDR3 nucleotides are TGTGCCACCAGCAAGGGACTAGCTACCGGGGAGCTGTTTTTT. This chain connects TRBV15 to TRBJ2-2; 9 positions match TRBD2. The CDR3 contains 14 residues. The germline gives CDR1 LNHNV, CDR2 YYDKDF (reference sequence). The junction had 2 bases not matched to a gene; V was cut back by 4 bases and J by 5 bases.

This clone was observed a single time. This chain joins TRBV7-8 and TRBJ1-3; D ambiguous. This CDR3 has 11 amino acids. V was clipped by 4 bases and J by 7 bases, with 5 bases between them. CDR1 and CDR2 (germline): SGHVS, FQNEAQ. CDR3 amino acids: CASSSVNTIYF. The CDR3 bases are TGTGCCAGCAGCTCCGTGAACACCATATATTTT.

This clone showed up just a few times. The chain has TRBV11-2 and TRBJ1-6; perhaps TRBD1 as D (5 bases). The CDR3 covers 15 residues. Germline V gene sequence: CDR1 SGHAT, CDR2 FQNNGV. Trimming left V 0 bases short and J 9 bases short, with 12 bases between. Here the CDR3 reads CASSLDRGVGSPLHF. The CDR3 nucleotides read TGTGCCAGCAGCTTAGATCGGGGGGTTGGTTCACCCCTCCACTTT. Full variable domain (rest looked up from reference TRBV11-2 and TRBJ1-6): EAGVAQSPRYKIIEKRQSVAFWCNPISGHATLYWYQQILGQGPKLLIQFQNNGVVDDSQLPKDRFSAERLKGVDSTLKIQPAKLEDSAVYLCASSLDRGVGSPLHFGNGTRLTVT.

The J gene is TRBJ2-1, the V gene TRBV14; 14 bases match TRBD2. The trim removed 3 bases at V and 7 bases at J, leaving 8 bases unmatched. CDR1 is SGHDN, CDR2 FVKESK, per germline. This CDR3 comprises 17 residues. The CDR3 DNA sequence: TGTGCCAGCAGCCACCATAAGGGACTAGCGGGGGCAAATGAGCAGTTCTTC. Translating gives CASSHHKGLAGANEQFF. Filled out from reference TRBV14 and TRBJ2-1, the complete variable domain reads EAGVTQFPSHSVIEKGQTVTLRCDPISGHDNLYWYRRVMGKEIKFLLHFVKESKQDESGMPNNRFLAERTGGTYSTLKVQPAELEDSGVYFCASSHHKGLAGANEQFFGPGTRLTVL.

The chain carries TRBV20-1 and TRBJ1-1; a possible D gene is TRBD1 (5 bases). V was pared by 6 bases and J by 5 bases, with 19 bases between. Germline lookup yields CDR1 DFQATT and CDR2 SNEGSKA (reference sequence). CDR3 length equals 14 residues. CDR3 protein: CSASKGDSRTEAFF. CDR3 coding DNA: TGCAGTGCCAGTAAAGGGGATTCTCGGACTGAAGCTTTCTTT.

This clone was counted once. The rearrangement uses TRBV5-1 and TRBJ2-1, with a weak D call TRBD2 (5 bases). CDR1 and CDR2 from the germline V gene are SGHRS and YFSETQ. V was trimmed by 0 bases and J by 2 bases, leaving 12 bases between them. The CDR3 is 16 amino acids. CDR3: CASSLEVSVTYNEQFF. The CDR3 bases are TGCGCCAGCAGCTTGGAGGTTAGCGTCACCTACAATGAGCAGTTCTTC.

The chain uses TRBV6-2 or TRBV6-3 and TRBJ2-5; a weak D match, TRBD2 (6 bases). CDR3 length: 15 residues. CDR1 and CDR2 from the germline V gene are MNHEY and SVGEGT. Trimming took off 4 bases at V and 4 bases at J, with 16 bases between the two ends. CDR3 region: CASSSPGTPIETQYF. DNA for the CDR3: TGTGCCAGCAGTTCACCCGGGACTCCCATAGAGACCCAGTACTTC.

The chain links TRBV30 to TRBJ1-6; no firm D call. The CDR3 totals 13 residues. Looked up from germline, CDR1 is GTSNPN and CDR2 is SVGIG (reference sequence). V lost 0 bases to trimming and J lost 8 bases, with 8 bases between them. The chain's CDR3 is CAWSVGRDSPLHF. The CDR3 nucleotides are TGTGCCTGGAGTGTCGGCCGGGATTCACCCCTCCACTTT.

The table lists this clone with a few counts. V gene TRBV19 combines with J gene TRBJ2-6, with 9 nucleotides matching TRBD1. The length of the CDR3 is 16 residues. V lost 5 bases to trimming and J lost 2 bases; unmatched junction nucleotides: 4. CDR1 and CDR2 (germline): LNHDA, SQIVND (reference sequence). CDR3 in amino acids: CASSLTGGTGANVLTF. In DNA, the CDR3 is TGTGCCAGTAGTTTAACAGGGGGCACTGGGGCCAACGTCCTGACTTTC.

The chain employs TRBV18 and TRBJ1-2, with TRBD1 matching over 7 bases. Germline assignment: CDR1 KGHSH and CDR2 LQKENI. CDR3 length equals 14 residues. The V gene end was trimmed by 6 bases and the J gene end by 5 bases; junction bases not matched to a gene: 9. The CDR3 reads CASSEVGQPYGYTF. CDR3 bases: TGTGCCAGCTCGGAAGTGGGACAGCCATATGGCTACACCTTC.

This chain links TRBV18 with TRBJ2-5; D is ambiguous. Germline-derived CDR1 and CDR2 are KGHSH and LQKENI. CDR3 length equals 14 residues. With 1 base removed from V and 4 bases from J, the gap between germline ends came to 10 bases. The CDR3 DNA follows: TGTGCCAGCTCACCACAGAGTTCCGCAGAGACCCAGTACTTC. Encoded protein: CASSPQSSAETQYF.

The chain recombines TRBV18 with TRBJ2-2, with 7 positions matching TRBD1. This CDR3 has 17 amino acids. The V gene end was trimmed by 3 bases and the J gene end by 1 base; junction bases not matched to a gene: 8. The germline V gene has CDR1 KGHSH and CDR2 LQKENI. CDR3 region: CASSPSAGGENTGELFF. The CDR3 coding sequence is TGTGCCAGCTCACCTTCGGCAGGGGGAGAGAACACCGGGGAGCTGTTTTTT.

The CDR3 DNA is TGTGCCAGCAGTTACCTAGCGGGGGGGGCCTCGGATACGCAGTATTTT. Protein product: CASSYLAGGASDTQYF. J is TRBJ2-3 and V is TRBV6-5; 12 bases align to TRBD2. The J segment lost 6 bases and the V segment lost 2 bases, leaving 6 bases of the junction unmatched. This CDR3 has 16 residues. CDR1 MNHEY and CDR2 SVGAGI come from the germline V gene.